This T cell receptor (beta chain) was retrieved from a study of T cell responses to AZD1222 COVID-19 vaccine. The study's findings and limits: Only 5 or 6 individuals given AZD1222 were seropositive at baseline. The donor cohort was predominantly white British with a female majority, and clonal diversity may have been underestimated.

Sequencing used immunoSEQ multiplex PCR; TCRdb keeps in-frame clones, though not all of them. The sample lists some 150,000 clones, roughly 91% seen once, with 1.5% to 2% in the top ten. Trimming took 6 bases from V and 6 from J; bases not matched to a gene: 4. The germline gives CDR1 MNHEY, CDR2 SMNVEV (reference sequence). The CDR3 length is 13 residues. A word on this clone: Its specificity is unknown. Additional DNA sequences in this sample encode the identical CDR3.

The sequenced sample was peripheral blood, obtained on day 0 of AZD1222 vaccination. This TCR derives from an adult in good health. The chain has TRBV27 and TRBJ1-2; the match to TRBD1 covers 10 bases. The CDR3 nucleotides are TGTGCCAGCAGCTCAGACAGGGGGCATGGCTACACCTTC. Residues: CASSSDRGHGYTF.